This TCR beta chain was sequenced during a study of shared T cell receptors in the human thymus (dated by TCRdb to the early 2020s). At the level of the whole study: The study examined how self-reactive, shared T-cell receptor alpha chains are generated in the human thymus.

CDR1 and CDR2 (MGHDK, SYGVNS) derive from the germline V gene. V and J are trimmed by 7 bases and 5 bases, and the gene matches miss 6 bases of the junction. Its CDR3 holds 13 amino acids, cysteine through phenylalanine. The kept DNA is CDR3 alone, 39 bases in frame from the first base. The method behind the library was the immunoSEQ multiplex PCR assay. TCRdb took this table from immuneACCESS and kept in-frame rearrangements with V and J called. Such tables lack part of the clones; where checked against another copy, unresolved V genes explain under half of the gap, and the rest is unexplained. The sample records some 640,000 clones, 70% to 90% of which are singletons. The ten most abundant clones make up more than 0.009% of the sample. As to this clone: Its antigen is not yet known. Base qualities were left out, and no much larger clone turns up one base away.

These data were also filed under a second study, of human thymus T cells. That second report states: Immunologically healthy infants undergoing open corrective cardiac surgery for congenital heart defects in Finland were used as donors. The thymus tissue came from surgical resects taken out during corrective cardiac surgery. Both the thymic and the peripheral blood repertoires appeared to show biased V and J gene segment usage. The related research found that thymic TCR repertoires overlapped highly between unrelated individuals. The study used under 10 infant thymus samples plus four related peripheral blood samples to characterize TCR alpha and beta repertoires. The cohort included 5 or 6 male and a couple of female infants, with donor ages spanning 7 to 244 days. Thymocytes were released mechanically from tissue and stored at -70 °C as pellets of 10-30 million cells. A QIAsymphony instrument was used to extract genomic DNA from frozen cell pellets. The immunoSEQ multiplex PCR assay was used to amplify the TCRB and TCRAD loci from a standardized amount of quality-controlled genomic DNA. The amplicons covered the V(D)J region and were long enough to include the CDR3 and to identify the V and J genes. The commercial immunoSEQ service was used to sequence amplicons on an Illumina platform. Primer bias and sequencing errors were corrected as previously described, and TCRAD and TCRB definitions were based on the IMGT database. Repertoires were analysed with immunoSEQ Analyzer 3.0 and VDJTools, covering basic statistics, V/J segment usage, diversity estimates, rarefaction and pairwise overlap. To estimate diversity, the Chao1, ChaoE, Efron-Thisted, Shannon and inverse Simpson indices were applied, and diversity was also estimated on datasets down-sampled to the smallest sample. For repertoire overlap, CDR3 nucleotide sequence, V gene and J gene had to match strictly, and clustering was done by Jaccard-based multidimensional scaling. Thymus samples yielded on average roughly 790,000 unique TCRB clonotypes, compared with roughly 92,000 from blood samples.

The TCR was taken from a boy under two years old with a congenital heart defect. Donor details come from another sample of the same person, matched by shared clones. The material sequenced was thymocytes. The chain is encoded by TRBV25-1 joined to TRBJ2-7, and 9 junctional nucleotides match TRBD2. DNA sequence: TGTGCCAGCACCCAAGCGGGGGGCCACGAGCAGTACTTC. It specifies CASTQAGGHEQYF.